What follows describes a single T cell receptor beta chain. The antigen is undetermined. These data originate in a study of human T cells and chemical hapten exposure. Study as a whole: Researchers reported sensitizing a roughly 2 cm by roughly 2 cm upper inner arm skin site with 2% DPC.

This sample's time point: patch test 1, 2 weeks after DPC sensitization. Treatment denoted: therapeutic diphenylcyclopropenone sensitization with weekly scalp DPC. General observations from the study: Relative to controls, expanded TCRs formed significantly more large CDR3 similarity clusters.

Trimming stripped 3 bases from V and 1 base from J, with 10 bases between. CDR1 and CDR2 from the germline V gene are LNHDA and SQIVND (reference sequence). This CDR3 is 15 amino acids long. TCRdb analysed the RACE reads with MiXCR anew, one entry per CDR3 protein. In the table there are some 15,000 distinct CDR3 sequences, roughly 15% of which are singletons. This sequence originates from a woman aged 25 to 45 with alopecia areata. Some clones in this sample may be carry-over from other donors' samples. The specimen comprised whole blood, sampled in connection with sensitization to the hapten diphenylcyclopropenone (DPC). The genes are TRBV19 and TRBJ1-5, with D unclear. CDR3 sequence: CASSIREGSNQPQHF. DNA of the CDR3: TGTGCCAGTAGTATTAGAGAGGGAAGCAATCAGCCCCAGCATTTT.